A selection of T cell receptor beta chains follows, all from one sample in a study of blood T cell repertoires in COVID-19. TCRdb's copy holds only in-frame clones and misses some; the assay was immunoSEQ multiplex PCR. The sample consists of 200,000 to 250,000 clones, roughly nine tenths of them appearing once. The sample comprised PBMCs or T cells enriched from blood (not recorded which). The receptors shown here come from a woman between 18 and 30 years old in a cohort exposed to, infected with or recovered from COVID-19 (not recorded which). CDR3s include the opening cysteine and the closing phenylalanine or tryptophan. The order of the fields is clone size, D gene, J gene, V gene, CDR3 DNA, CDR3 protein. A D gene is named only where the DNA matches it firmly. Clone size is not always given. Where it is, it says once, few, many or a class for expanded clones.

clone_size: .
d_call: .
j_call: TRBJ1-4
v_call: TRBV6-5
cdr3_nt: TGTGCCAGCAGTTCGGGACAATCTAATGAAAAACTGTTTTTT
cdr3_aa: CASSSGQSNEKLFF

clone_size: .
d_call: TRBD2
j_call: TRBJ2-2
v_call: TRBV10-1
cdr3_nt: TGCGCCAGCAGTGACGGGGCTAGCGGGGGGGAAGGCACCGGGGAGCTGTTTTTT
cdr3_aa: CASSDGASGGEGTGELFF

clone_size: .
d_call: .
j_call: TRBJ1-6
v_call: TRBV27
cdr3_nt: TGTGCCAGCAGCCGAAGTTACCTGGCCCGTTCACCCCTCCACTTT
cdr3_aa: CASSRSYLARSPLHF

clone_size: .
d_call: TRBD1
j_call: TRBJ1-6
v_call: TRBV30
cdr3_nt: TGTGCCCATGACGACAGGGCCGGGTTCAATTCACCCCTCCACTTT
cdr3_aa: CAHDDRAGFNSPLHF

clone_size: .
d_call: TRBD1
j_call: TRBJ2-5
v_call: TRBV10-1
cdr3_nt: TGCGCCAGCAGTGATGGGACAGGGAGAACCCAGTACTTC
cdr3_aa: CASSDGTGRTQYF

clone_size: .
d_call: .
j_call: TRBJ1-2
v_call: TRBV30
cdr3_nt: TGTGCCTGGAGGGGTACCGGGAGTTTTTATGGCTACACCTTC
cdr3_aa: CAWRGTGSFYGYTF

clone_size: .
d_call: .
j_call: TRBJ2-7
v_call: TRBV10-3
cdr3_nt: TGTGCCATCAGTGAACCCCAGGCCGGCTTCTACGAGCAGTACTTC
cdr3_aa: CAISEPQAGFYEQYF

clone_size: .
d_call: TRBD1
j_call: TRBJ1-1
v_call: TRBV12-5
cdr3_nt: TGTGCTAGTGGGCTGACAGGGTCGTACATGAACACTGAAGCTTTCTTT
cdr3_aa: CASGLTGSYMNTEAFF

clone_size: .
d_call: .
j_call: TRBJ1-2
v_call: TRBV20-1
cdr3_nt: TGCAGTGTTGGACAGACCTACACCTTC
cdr3_aa: CSVGQTYTF

clone_size: .
d_call: .
j_call: TRBJ2-5
v_call: TRBV5-5
cdr3_nt: TGTGCCAGCAACATGGATCCGGGAGTCCAAGAGACCCAGTACTTC
cdr3_aa: CASNMDPGVQETQYF

clone_size: .
d_call: .
j_call: TRBJ1-5
v_call: TRBV3-1/TRBV3-2
cdr3_nt: TGTGCCAGCAGCCAAGACAGGGCCCTTTGGCCCCAGCATTTT
cdr3_aa: CASSQDRALWPQHF

clone_size: .
d_call: .
j_call: TRBJ1-6
v_call: TRBV6-5
cdr3_nt: TGTGCCAGCAGTTACTCGTCGGGGCCCCTCCACTTT
cdr3_aa: CASSYSSGPLHF

clone_size: .
d_call: .
j_call: TRBJ1-1
v_call: TRBV9
cdr3_nt: TGTGCCAGCAGCGCACTTTCCGGGACAGAAGCTTTCTTT
cdr3_aa: CASSALSGTEAFF

clone_size: .
d_call: .
j_call: TRBJ1-2
v_call: TRBV19
cdr3_nt: TGTGCCAGTAGTATCGTGGCAGGTTATGGCTACACCTTC
cdr3_aa: CASSIVAGYGYTF

clone_size: few
d_call: .
j_call: TRBJ2-7
v_call: TRBV18
cdr3_nt: TGTGCCAGCTCACCACAATACACCAGCTCCTACGAGCAGTACTTC
cdr3_aa: CASSPQYTSSYEQYF

clone_size: .
d_call: TRBD1
j_call: TRBJ2-1
v_call: TRBV10-3
cdr3_nt: TGTGCCATCCGGGACGCAGGGGGCTCCAGGGATGAGCAGTTCTTC
cdr3_aa: CAIRDAGGSRDEQFF

clone_size: .
d_call: TRBD1
j_call: TRBJ2-5
v_call: TRBV7-9
cdr3_nt: TGTGCCAGCAGCTACCAACCGGGACAGGAGAGGGAGACCCAGTACTTC
cdr3_aa: CASSYQPGQERETQYF

clone_size: .
d_call: TRBD1
j_call: TRBJ1-2
v_call: TRBV28
cdr3_nt: TGTGCCAGCAGTTCCCGGGACAGGGGGCGGAACTATGGCTACACCTTC
cdr3_aa: CASSSRDRGRNYGYTF

clone_size: .
d_call: TRBD2
j_call: TRBJ2-5
v_call: TRBV3-1/TRBV3-2
cdr3_nt: TGTGCCAGCAGCGGGACTAGTGAGGAGACCCAGTACTTC
cdr3_aa: CASSGTSEETQYF

clone_size: .
d_call: .
j_call: TRBJ1-2
v_call: TRBV5-4
cdr3_nt: TGTGCCAGCAGCTTGACGGTATATGGCTACACCTTC
cdr3_aa: CASSLTVYGYTF

clone_size: .
d_call: TRBD2
j_call: TRBJ2-1
v_call: TRBV3-1/TRBV3-2
cdr3_nt: TGTGCCAGCAGCCAAGGTTTAGCGGGAAGGAATAGCGATGAGCAGTTCTTC
cdr3_aa: CASSQGLAGRNSDEQFF

clone_size: .
d_call: .
j_call: TRBJ1-1
v_call: TRBV4-2
cdr3_nt: TGTGCCAGCAGCCCCGGGGGGAGTGAAGCTTTCTTT
cdr3_aa: CASSPGGSEAFF

clone_size: .
d_call: .
j_call: TRBJ2-1
v_call: TRBV7-9
cdr3_nt: TGTGCCAGCAGCCTTCCGGGACTGAGCTCCTACAATGAGCAGTTCTTC
cdr3_aa: CASSLPGLSSYNEQFF

clone_size: .
d_call: TRBD1
j_call: TRBJ2-5
v_call: TRBV3-1/TRBV3-2
cdr3_nt: TGTGCCAGCAGCCTGGGACAGGGGGGGAAGACCCAGTACTTC
cdr3_aa: CASSLGQGGKTQYF

clone_size: .
d_call: .
j_call: TRBJ1-2
v_call: TRBV3-1/TRBV3-2
cdr3_nt: TGTGCCAGCAGCCAAAGGGTCGGTGGGGGCTCTGGCTACACCTTC
cdr3_aa: CASSQRVGGGSGYTF

clone_size: .
d_call: TRBD1
j_call: TRBJ1-4
v_call: TRBV19
cdr3_nt: TGTGCCAGCACCGGGACAGGAGGAGTCAATGAAAAACTGTTTTTT
cdr3_aa: CASTGTGGVNEKLFF

clone_size: .
d_call: TRBD1
j_call: TRBJ1-6
v_call: TRBV5-1
cdr3_nt: TGCGCCAGCAGCTTGGGAGGGGGAAGACAGGGGATATTTGGCTCACCCCTCCACTTT
cdr3_aa: CASSLGGGRQGIFGSPLHF

clone_size: .
d_call: TRBD1
j_call: TRBJ1-2
v_call: TRBV6-5
cdr3_nt: TGTGCCGGTGCAGGGGGGCTAGGCTACACCTTC
cdr3_aa: CAGAGGLGYTF

clone_size: .
d_call: .
j_call: TRBJ1-5
v_call: TRBV6-6
cdr3_nt: TGTGCCAGCACACCGTCGGGACTCGATAATCAGCCCCAGCATTTT
cdr3_aa: CASTPSGLDNQPQHF

clone_size: few
d_call: TRBD1
j_call: TRBJ2-7
v_call: TRBV7-2
cdr3_nt: TGTGCCAGCAGCCCCCAGGGGACAGGGGCCATTTCCTCCTACGAGCAGTACTTC
cdr3_aa: CASSPQGTGAISSYEQYF

clone_size: .
d_call: .
j_call: TRBJ2-7
v_call: TRBV2
cdr3_nt: TGTGCCAGCAGCACCGGGACTTTAAGGCAGTACTTC
cdr3_aa: CASSTGTLRQYF

clone_size: .
d_call: TRBD2
j_call: TRBJ2-7
v_call: TRBV3-1/TRBV3-2
cdr3_nt: TGTGCCAGCAGCCAAGGAGTAGCGGGAGGAAGATACGAGCAGTACTTC
cdr3_aa: CASSQGVAGGRYEQYF

clone_size: once
d_call: .
j_call: TRBJ1-1
v_call: TRBV3-1/TRBV3-2
cdr3_nt: TGTGCCAGCAGCCAACGGGGGGGTGTGAACACTGAAGCTTTCTTT
cdr3_aa: CASSQRGGVNTEAFF

clone_size: once
d_call: .
j_call: TRBJ2-1
v_call: TRBV6-5
cdr3_nt: TGTGCCAGCAGTTACGAGGGGGGGCCGGGCTACAATGAGCAGTTCTTC
cdr3_aa: CASSYEGGPGYNEQFF

clone_size: .
d_call: .
j_call: TRBJ1-4
v_call: TRBV6-5
cdr3_nt: TGTGCCAGCAGGAGGGCGGATGAAAAACTGTTTTTT
cdr3_aa: CASRRADEKLFF

clone_size: .
d_call: TRBD1
j_call: TRBJ2-3
v_call: TRBV27
cdr3_nt: TGTGCCAGCAGTCCCCAGGGGGCGTTCACAGATACGCAGTATTTT
cdr3_aa: CASSPQGAFTDTQYF

clone_size: .
d_call: TRBD2
j_call: TRBJ2-3
v_call: TRBV7-9
cdr3_nt: TGTGCCAGCAGCGTTAAGCGCGGGGGGATCCGGTCAGCAGATACGCAGTATTTT
cdr3_aa: CASSVKRGGIRSADTQYF

clone_size: .
d_call: TRBD2
j_call: TRBJ2-2
v_call: TRBV7-2
cdr3_nt: TGTGCCAGCAGCCCTCAGCGGGGGATCGGGGAGCTGTTTTTT
cdr3_aa: CASSPQRGIGELFF

clone_size: .
d_call: .
j_call: TRBJ2-7
v_call: TRBV5-5
cdr3_nt: TGTGCCAGCAGCCCGACACCTGTCCCCCTCTCCTACGAGCAGTACTTC
cdr3_aa: CASSPTPVPLSYEQYF

clone_size: .
d_call: .
j_call: TRBJ2-3
v_call: TRBV9
cdr3_nt: TGTGCCAGCAGCGTAGGGCAGGGTCTCACAGATACGCAGTATTTT
cdr3_aa: CASSVGQGLTDTQYF